The rows below give T cell receptor beta chains drawn from one sample of a study of T-cell reconstitution after alpha-beta-depleted transplantation in children. TCRdb reanalysed the PCR reads using MiXCR and keeps one entry per CDR3 protein. This sample has some 350,000 distinct CDR3 sequences, with approximately 10% found just once. Sample: PBMCs from the stem cell graft donor, taken from the stem cell graft. These receptor sequences come from a human donor who donated a stem cell graft to a child with acute lymphoblastic leukemia. Both conserved end residues are part of each CDR3. D genes are given only for firm matches. Clone sizes are given selectively: once, few, many, or a class where the clone is expanded.

D gene	V gene	clone size	J gene	CDR3 protein	CDR3 DNA
TRBD2	TRBV7-9	.	TRBJ2-5	CASKGKAGGPLQETQYF	TGTGCCAGCAAGGGGAAAGCGGGAGGCCCCCTCCAAGAGACCCAGTACTTC
.	TRBV20-1	few	TRBJ1-5	CSASSTPQGPYSNQPQHF	TGCAGTGCTAGTTCGACCCCGCAGGGACCCTATAGCAATCAGCCCCAGCATTTT
.	TRBV30	.	TRBJ2-2	CAWRRGSSTGELFF	TGTGCCTGGAGAAGGGGTAGTTCCACCGGGGAGCTGTTTTTT
TRBD2	TRBV7-2	.	TRBJ2-3	CASSLRLAGGGTDTQYF	TGTGCCAGCAGCCTTCGACTAGCGGGAGGGGGCACAGATACGCAGTATTTT
.	TRBV5-1	many	TRBJ2-5	CASSAADETQYF	TGCGCCAGCAGTGCGGCAGACGAGACCCAGTACTTC
TRBD2	TRBV18	.	TRBJ2-1	CASSPPTSGGPYNEQFF	TGTGCCAGCTCACCACCGACTAGCGGCGGCCCTTACAATGAGCAGTTCTTC
.	TRBV4-1	many	TRBJ2-7	CASSHLATDEQYF	TGCGCCAGCAGCCACCTAGCTACTGACGAGCAGTACTTC
.	TRBV3-1	few	TRBJ2-7	CASSQRGTYEQYF	TGTGCCAGCAGCCAGAGGGGCACCTACGAGCAGTACTTC
.	TRBV16	few	TRBJ1-1	CASSQSGGWPEAFF	TGTGCCAGCAGCCAATCGGGGGGGTGGCCTGAAGCTTTCTTT
.	TRBV12-3/TRBV12-4	many	TRBJ1-5	CASSLEGLSNQPQHF	TGTGCCAGCAGTTTGGAAGGTCTCTCTAATCAGCCCCAGCATTTT
TRBD2	TRBV5-1	.	TRBJ2-1	CASSLALTSGRYNEQFF	TGCGCCAGCAGCTTGGCCCTGACTAGCGGGAGATACAATGAGCAGTTCTTC
TRBD1	TRBV2	many	TRBJ1-2	CASRDETGHGYTF	TGTGCCAGCAGGGATGAGACAGGGCACGGCTACACCTTC
.	TRBV28	many	TRBJ1-5	CASSPWLRTPNQPQHF	TGTGCCAGCAGTCCCTGGCTTAGGACACCAAATCAGCCCCAGCATTTT
TRBD1	TRBV7-9	few	TRBJ1-6	CASSSTGGVNSPLHF	TGTGCCAGCAGCTCGACAGGGGGCGTGAATTCACCCCTCCACTTT
.	TRBV4-3	few	TRBJ2-5	CASSQAPGGPRGETQYF	TGCGCCAGCAGCCAAGCGCCTGGCGGCCCCCGGGGGGAGACCCAGTACTTC
.	TRBV9	.	TRBJ1-2	CASLRSNYGYTF	TGTGCCAGCCTTCGTTCTAACTATGGCTACACCTTC
.	TRBV30	few	TRBJ2-3	CAWKRMVYTDTQYF	TGTGCCTGGAAGAGGATGGTTTACACAGATACGCAGTATTTT
TRBD2	TRBV10-3	many	TRBJ2-7	CAIAAGGQSYEQYF	TGTGCCATCGCGGCGGGGGGCCAGTCCTACGAGCAGTACTTC
.	TRBV20-1	.	TRBJ2-7	CSAGRGGEQYF	TGCAGTGCTGGCAGGGGAGGCGAGCAGTACTTC
TRBD1	TRBV5-6	.	TRBJ1-1	CASSLGAGGGEAFF	TGTGCCAGCAGCTTGGGGGCAGGGGGCGGTGAAGCTTTCTTT
.	TRBV9	.	TRBJ1-1	CASSHTGTGTEAFF	TGTGCCAGCAGTCACACAGGGACCGGCACTGAAGCTTTCTTT
.	TRBV4-1	few	TRBJ2-6	CASSQYRSLSGANVLTF	TGCGCCAGCAGCCAATACAGGTCCCTCTCTGGGGCCAACGTCCTGACTTTC
.	TRBV20-1	.	TRBJ2-1	CSAYGGLEVAVVKYNEQFF	TGCAGTGCCTACGGGGGGCTAGAGGTCGCCGTAGTAAAATACAATGAGCAGTTCTTC
TRBD2	TRBV5-1	few	TRBJ2-1	CASSLVGLGSYNEQFF	TGCGCCAGCAGCTTAGTGGGACTAGGCTCCTACAATGAGCAGTTCTTC
.	TRBV7-2	few	TRBJ1-5	CASSPPGEWNQPQHF	TGTGCCAGCAGCCCCCCAGGGGAATGGAATCAGCCCCAGCATTTT
.	TRBV7-2	many	TRBJ2-7	CASSWGTSSAYEQYF	TGTGCCAGCAGCTGGGGGACCTCTTCGGCCTACGAGCAGTACTTC
.	TRBV5-6	few	TRBJ2-1	CASSVGAYEQFF	TGTGCCAGCAGCGTGGGGGCATACGAGCAGTTCTTC
TRBD2	TRBV4-1	few	TRBJ2-2	CASSQGLLTSGFSWELFF	TGCGCCAGCAGCCAAGGGCTCCTGACTAGCGGGTTTTCCTGGGAGCTGTTTTTT
.	TRBV12-3/TRBV12-4	many	TRBJ2-1	CASSYLGRGSHNEQFF	TGTGCCAGCAGTTACCTTGGCAGGGGCTCTCACAATGAGCAGTTCTTC
.	TRBV5-1	.	TRBJ2-2	CATRQALNTGELFF	TGCGCCACCAGACAGGCGTTGAACACCGGGGAGCTGTTTTTT
.	TRBV24-1	few	TRBJ1-5	CATSTGFSNQPQHF	TGTGCCACCAGTACGGGGTTCAGCAATCAGCCCCAGCATTTT
.	TRBV20-1	many	TRBJ2-5	CSARDWQVKETQYF	TGCAGTGCTAGAGATTGGCAGGTGAAAGAGACCCAGTACTTC
.	TRBV20-1	.	TRBJ2-5	CSASGSRGGCAGTQYF	TGCAGTGCTAGTGGCTCTAGGGGGGGCTGTGCAGGGACCCAGTACTTC
.	TRBV20-1	.	TRBJ2-7	CSATGRDTYEQYF	TGCAGTGCTACTGGCAGGGATACCTACGAGCAGTACTTC
TRBD1	TRBV5-1	few	TRBJ2-1	CASSWGTGVNEQFF	TGCGCCAGCAGCTGGGGGACAGGGGTGAATGAGCAGTTCTTC
TRBD1	TRBV4-1	many	TRBJ2-7	CASSSGTGDPYEQYF	TGCGCCAGCAGCTCAGGGACAGGGGATCCCTACGAGCAGTACTTC
TRBD1	TRBV7-9	few	TRBJ2-7	CASSRPRQGAFDEQYF	TGTGCCAGCAGCCGACCCCGACAGGGGGCCTTTGACGAGCAGTACTTC
.	TRBV7-2	.	TRBJ2-7	CASSPSGGEYEQYF	TGTGCCAGCAGCCCCTCGGGGGGCGAATACGAGCAGTACTTC
.	TRBV5-1	.	TRBJ2-7	CASSLRDLGEQYF	TGCGCCAGCAGCTTGAGGGACCTGGGAGAGCAGTACTTC
.	TRBV28	.	TRBJ2-6	CASSFRQGLSGANVLTF	TGTGCCAGCAGCTTCCGACAGGGACTCTCTGGGGCCAACGTCCTGACTTTC
TRBD2	TRBV7-6	.	TRBJ2-1	CASSLGGLSGRAGEQFF	TGTGCCAGCAGCTTAGGAGGACTAAGCGGGAGGGCCGGTGAGCAGTTCTTC
TRBD2	TRBV7-2	few	TRBJ2-7	CASSSTSGPTYEQYF	TGTGCCAGCAGCTCGACTAGCGGCCCTACCTACGAGCAGTACTTC
TRBD2	TRBV5-1	.	TRBJ2-1	CASRPGTSGSNEQIF	TGCGCCAGCAGACCCGGGACTAGCGGCTCGAATGAGCAGATCTTC
.	TRBV5-1	few	TRBJ2-5	CASSLEGTKETQYF	TGCGCCAGCAGCTTGGAGGGGACAAAAGAGACCCAGTACTTC
.	TRBV6-1	.	TRBJ2-4	CASSRLVRRDIQYF	TGTGCCAGCAGCAGACTAGTCCGGCGGGACATTCAGTACTTC
.	TRBV2	few	TRBJ2-7	CASSEGGRGSSYEQYF	TGTGCCAGCAGTGAAGGGGGCCGGGGATCCTCCTACGAGCAGTACTTC
.	TRBV10-3	many	TRBJ1-2	CAISSGDGNYGYTF	TGTGCCATCAGTAGCGGGGACGGTAACTATGGCTACACCTTC
TRBD1	TRBV7-9	few	TRBJ2-1	CASSPAGQGNSWQFF	TGTGCCAGCAGCCCCGCCGGACAGGGTAACTCTTGGCAGTTCTTC
TRBD2	TRBV5-1	.	TRBJ2-3	CASSLPGGPADTQYF	TGCGCCAGCAGCTTGCCGGGAGGGCCCGCAGATACGCAGTATTTT
TRBD2	TRBV11-3	few	TRBJ2-1	CASSVSGRVYNEQFF	TGTGCCAGCAGCGTTAGCGGGAGGGTCTACAATGAGCAGTTCTTC
.	TRBV5-6	few	TRBJ1-5	CASSSYNRRNSNQPQHF	TGTGCCAGCAGCTCTTACAACCGGAGAAATAGCAATCAGCCCCAGCATTTT
.	TRBV7-9	.	TRBJ2-1	CASSLNTEYNEQFF	TGTGCCAGCAGCTTAAACACCGAGTACAATGAGCAGTTCTTC
.	TRBV7-9	few	TRBJ1-4	CASTSKEKLFF	TGTGCCAGCACCTCAAAGGAAAAACTGTTTTTT
TRBD1	TRBV7-3	many	TRBJ2-2	CASSRTGTGNGELFF	TGTGCCAGCAGCCGAACCGGGACAGGGAACGGGGAGCTGTTTTTT
TRBD1	TRBV20-1	.	TRBJ2-7	CSRGQGNAYEQYF	TGCAGTCGAGGACAGGGGAACGCCTACGAGCAGTACTTC
TRBD2	TRBV7-3	few	TRBJ2-7	CASSSDISGSSHEQYF	TGTGCCAGCAGCTCGGATATTAGCGGGAGTTCCCACGAGCAGTACTTC
TRBD2	TRBV12-3/TRBV12-4	few	TRBJ2-7	CASSSSSGGSYEQYF	TGTGCCAGCAGTTCCTCCAGCGGGGGATCCTACGAGCAGTACTTC
TRBD2	TRBV28	many	TRBJ2-1	CASSLWSSGRNNEQFF	TGTGCCAGCAGTTTATGGTCTAGCGGAAGGAACAATGAGCAGTTCTTC
TRBD1	TRBV3-1	.	TRBJ2-5	CASSQWGQGEGATQYF	TGTGCCAGCAGCCAGTGGGGACAGGGCGAAGGGGCGACCCAGTACTTC
TRBD2	TRBV12-3/TRBV12-4	.	TRBJ2-3	CASSSTSEGTDTQYF	TGTGCCAGCAGTTCCACTAGCGAGGGCACAGATACGCAGTATTTT